These 30 T cell receptor beta chains were all obtained from the same sample, sequenced in a study of beta chain features in type 1 diabetes. Sequenced material consisted of expressed TCRB transcripts (all of the isolated RNA was reverse transcribed). Assay: immunoSEQ multiplex PCR; the TCRdb copy retains only in-frame clones and omits some. The sample has about 150,000 clones; 9% to 12% are singletons. General study results and limits: Across all four CD4+ subsets, people with type 1 diabetes showed modestly shorter TCRB CDR3s.

These receptors' antigens are unknown. What was sequenced was central memory CD4+ T cells from blood. All receptors derive from a young man with type 1 diabetes.

The chain has TRBV6-1 and TRBJ2-7, with D possibly TRBD1 on 5 matching bases. Trimming took off 8 bases at V and 1 base at J, with 12 bases between the two ends. The CDR3 length is 13 residues. Per germline, CDR1 MNHNS and CDR2 SASEGT. The CDR3 nucleotides are TGTGCCAGCCTCATGACAGTTTCCTACGAGCAGTACTTC. Translated, it gives CASLMTVSYEQYF.

This chain links TRBV5-1 with TRBJ1-4; maybe TRBD1 (6 bases). V dropped 4 bases and J dropped 8 bases, with 12 bases sitting between them. The CDR3 runs to 13 residues. Germline V gives CDR1 SGHRS, CDR2 YFSETQ. CDR3 nucleotides: TGCGCCAGCAGCGATAATCAGGGGGAAAAACTGTTTTTT. It is translated as CASSDNQGEKLFF.

This clone was seen more than once but under ten times. The genes are TRBV9 and TRBJ2-1; 13 positions match TRBD2. J lost 5 bases, V lost 5 bases, and 7 bases had no gene match. Germline lookup yields CDR1 SGDLS and CDR2 YYNGEE. The CDR3 has 16 residues. The chain's CDR3 is CASSRSGTSGNNEQFF. The DNA of the CDR3 is TGTGCCAGCAGTCGGTCCGGGACTAGCGGGAACAATGAGCAGTTCTTC.

As to this clone: This could be a read error, since a much larger clone is one nucleotide away. The gene calls are TRBV11-2 and TRBJ2-5; D gene ambiguous. Germline values: CDR1 SGHAT, CDR2 FQNNGV. CDR3 length: 11 amino acids. V lost 3 bases and J 5 bases, leaving 4 bases between the germline ends. CDR3 region: CASSFQETQYF. DNA of the CDR3: TGTGCCAGCAGCTTCCAGGAGACCCAGTACTTC. Combining the CDR3 with reference TRBV11-2 and TRBJ2-5 gives the whole variable domain EAGVAQSPRYKIIEKRQSVAFWCNPISGHATLYWYQQILGQGPKLLIQFQNNGVVDDSQLPKDRFSAERLKGVDSTLKIQPAKLEDSAVYLCASSFQETQYFGPGTRLLVL.

This clone was seen at least ten times. The rearrangement joins TRBV19 to TRBJ2-1; TRBD1 is a possible D gene (5 bases). Trimming pared 0 bases from V and 9 bases from J, leaving 15 bases between. Germline V gene data show CDR1 as LNHDA and CDR2 as SQIVND (reference sequence). The CDR3 extends over 15 amino acids. CDR3 sequence: CASSIDRTPRGEQFF. CDR3 DNA: TGTGCCAGTAGTATAGACAGGACACCAAGGGGTGAGCAGTTCTTC.

The chain carries TRBV5-4 and TRBJ1-2; D unresolved. CDR1 and CDR2 from the germline V gene are SGHNT and YYREEE (reference sequence). This CDR3 is built from 16 residues. V was pared by 1 base and J by 0 bases, with 13 bases between. The CDR3 sequence is CASSLPGSLANYGYTF. Here the CDR3 DNA reads TGTGCCAGCAGCTTGCCAGGATCACTAGCTAACTATGGCTACACCTTC.

This clone was picked up a small number of times. V and J are TRBV5-8 and TRBJ2-4; D possibly corresponds to TRBD1 (6 bases). Germline V gives CDR1 SGHTS, CDR2 YDEGEE. The CDR3 runs to 16 residues. V lost 4 bases, J lost 0 bases, and 14 bases lay in between. The CDR3 sequence is CASSPGTLLAKNIQYF. DNA for the CDR3: TGTGCCAGCAGCCCCGGGACACTTCTAGCCAAAAACATTCAGTACTTC.

This clone was picked up a small number of times. V usage is TRBV10-3 and J usage is TRBJ2-7; D is uncertain. V was shortened by 1 base and J by 3 bases, with 4 bases between the two germline ends. This CDR3 has 12 amino acids. The germline V gene encodes CDR1 ENHRY and CDR2 SYGVKD. The CDR3 spells CAISEFRYEQYF. DNA for the CDR3: TGTGCCATCAGTGAGTTTCGCTACGAGCAGTACTTC.

Here the CDR3 reads CASSLAVADEQFF. The DNA of the CDR3 is TGTGCCAGCAGCTTAGCAGTTGCGGATGAGCAGTTCTTC. The V and J genes are TRBV7-3 and TRBJ2-1, with D unclear. Germline loops: CDR1 SGHTA, CDR2 FQGTGA. The germline V and J ends were trimmed by 2 bases and 8 bases, with 10 bases remaining between them. There are 13 residues in the CDR3.

This clone was observed once. The chain carries TRBV28 and TRBJ2-3; 9 bases fit TRBD1. J lost 6 bases, V lost 0 bases, and 7 bases had no gene match. CDR3 length: 16 residues. From germline, CDR1 is MDHEN and CDR2 SYDVKM. The CDR3 DNA is TGTGCCAGCAGTTTATGGACAGGGGGGAGTCACGATACGCAGTATTTT. Amino acid sequence: CASSLWTGGSHDTQYF.

This clone has more than one count but fewer than ten. The J gene is TRBJ2-1, the V gene TRBV30; 7 nucleotides match TRBD2. Germline CDR1 GTSNPN, CDR2 SVGIG (reference sequence). V dropped 0 bases and J dropped 13; count of bases not matched to a gene: 6. This CDR3 is 12 amino acids long. The CDR3 DNA follows: TGTGCCTGGAGTGTAAAGAGCGGGACCCAGTTCTTC. Its translation: CAWSVKSGTQFF.

V is TRBV7-7 and J is TRBJ2-1; 9 bases agree with TRBD2. The CDR3 totals 15 residues. In germline, CDR1 is SSHAT, CDR2 FNYEAQ (reference sequence). In DNA form, the CDR3 reads TGTGCTAGCTCCCTTGGTGCTAGCGGGAACCATGAGCAGTTCTTC. Translated: CASSLGASGNHEQFF.

CDR3: CASSLAGGTDTQYF. The DNA of the CDR3 is TGTGCCAGCAGCTTGGCGGGAGGCACAGATACGCAGTATTTT. The chain joins TRBV11-1 to TRBJ2-3, with 7 bases aligning to TRBD2. Trimming removed 3 bases from V and 1 base from J; junction bases left unmatched: 1. This CDR3 comprises 14 residues. Germline V CDR1 and CDR2: SGHAT, FQDESV (reference sequence).

This clone was observed a few times. The J gene is TRBJ2-2, the V gene TRBV14, with 9 bases fitting TRBD1. With V trimmed by 2 bases and J by 5 bases, 9 bases remained unmatched. Germline V gene lookup returns CDR1 SGHDN and CDR2 FVKESK. This CDR3 contains 17 residues. The CDR3 sequence is CASSQQSGTGFTGELFF. Here the CDR3 DNA reads TGTGCCAGCAGCCAACAATCCGGGACAGGGTTTACCGGGGAGCTGTTTTTT.

The chain joins TRBV6-5 to TRBJ1-2, with a tentative D call TRBD1 (6 bases). Germline CDR1 and CDR2: MNHEY and SVGAGI. There are 13 residues in the CDR3. Trimming took 4 bases from V and 3 from J, leaving 9 bases between them. As DNA, the CDR3 is TGTGCCAGCAGTTTGGACAGTTACTATGGCTACACCTTC. Translation: CASSLDSYYGYTF.

The chain employs TRBV28 and TRBJ1-2; TRBD1 agrees at 8 bases. This CDR3 comprises 16 residues. The J segment lost 4 bases and the V segment lost 7 bases, leaving 14 bases of the junction unmatched. Germline CDR1 MDHEN, CDR2 SYDVKM. The CDR3 loop reads CASIPTGGREAYGYTF. The CDR3 DNA is TGTGCCAGCATTCCCACAGGGGGGCGGGAAGCCTATGGCTACACCTTC.

This clone was seen more than once but under ten times. The chain couples TRBV10-3 to TRBJ2-1; possibly TRBD1 for D (5 bases). The CDR3 runs 12 residues. Germline CDR1 ENHRY, CDR2 SYGVKD. Trimming stripped 2 bases from V and 9 bases from J, with 8 bases between. DNA for the CDR3: TGTGCCATCAGTGAGGGGCAGGGTGAGCAGTTCTTC. Protein: CAISEGQGEQFF.

As regards this clone: Other nucleotide sequences in the sample specify the same CDR3. J is TRBJ1-1 and V is TRBV5-1; D not certain. From germline, CDR1 is SGHRS and CDR2 YFSETQ. Trimming pared 1 base from V and 1 base from J, leaving 5 bases between. The CDR3 has 13 amino acids. As DNA, the CDR3 is TGCGCCAGCAGCTTGAATCAGAACACTGAAGCTTTCTTT. The encoded protein is CASSLNQNTEAFF.

The chain has TRBV7-2 and TRBJ2-1; 14 bases line up with TRBD2. V lost 5 bases and J lost 13; bases outside the gene matches: 4. Germline CDR1 SGHTA, CDR2 FQGNSA. There are 13 residues in the CDR3. The CDR3 loop reads CASSPGLAGAQFF. The CDR3 nucleotides read TGTGCCAGCAGCCCGGGACTAGCGGGAGCCCAGTTCTTC. Filled out from reference TRBV7-2 and TRBJ2-1, the complete variable domain reads GAGVSQSPSNKVTEKGKDVELRCDPISGHTALYWYRQSLGQGLEFLIYFQGNSAPDKSGLPSDRFSAERTGGSVSTLTIQRTQQEDSAVYLCASSPGLAGAQFFGPGTRLTVL.

This clone was counted only a few times. DNA of the CDR3: TGTGCCAGTAGTATAGGACAGGGGGGATCCTACGAGCAGTACTTC. The encoded protein is CASSIGQGGSYEQYF. The rearrangement uses TRBV19 and TRBJ2-7; TRBD1 agrees at 9 bases. Per germline, CDR1 LNHDA and CDR2 SQIVND (reference sequence). This CDR3 is built from 15 residues. V trimming: 1 base; J trimming: 1 base; junction bases outside the gene matches: 2.

J is TRBJ2-1 and V is TRBV18; 7 bases agree with TRBD2. The CDR3 has 14 residues. Germline-derived CDR1 and CDR2 are KGHSH and LQKENI. With V trimmed by 2 bases and J by 9 bases, 7 bases remained unmatched. The CDR3 protein is CASSPKAASGEQFF. The CDR3 DNA is TGTGCCAGCTCACCAAAAGCGGCTAGCGGTGAGCAGTTCTTC.

The CDR3 bases are TGCGCCAGCAGCTTGGGGAGACTAGGCCAAGAGACCCAGTACTTC. The encoded protein is CASSLGRLGQETQYF. The genes are TRBV5-1 and TRBJ2-5; a possible D gene is TRBD2 (6 bases). Germline assignment: CDR1 SGHRS and CDR2 YFSETQ. The CDR3 contains 15 residues. Trimming took off 0 bases at V and 1 base at J, with 10 bases between the two ends.

This clone was recorded a few times. CDR3 DNA: TGTGCCAGCAGCTTATTGGGGCGGGAGACCCAGTACTTC. The encoded protein is CASSLLGRETQYF. This chain joins TRBV7-9 and TRBJ2-5; D perhaps matches TRBD1 (5 bases). CDR1 and CDR2 (germline): SEHNR, FQNEAQ (reference sequence). The CDR3 runs to 13 residues. V was trimmed by 2 bases and J by 5 bases, leaving 9 bases between them.

The table lists this clone with a few counts. The chain uses TRBV29-1 and TRBJ2-5; 7 bases are shared with TRBD2. Per the germline V gene, CDR1 is SQVTM and CDR2 is ANQGSEA. Trimming removed 4 bases from V and 2 bases from J; junction bases left unmatched: 4. The CDR3 has 13 residues. The CDR3: CSVGTSAQETQYF. DNA for the CDR3: TGCAGCGTTGGGACTAGTGCACAAGAGACCCAGTACTTC.

This clone has just a few counts. The rearrangement links TRBV5-1 to TRBJ2-1, with TRBD1 identical over 9 bases. Germline V gene lookup returns CDR1 SGHRS and CDR2 YFSETQ. V gave up 3 bases and J gave up 1 base; unmatched junction bases: 8. The CDR3 length is 17 residues. DNA of the CDR3: TGCGCCAGCAGCTCCACGTTGGGACAGGGTTCCTACAATGAGCAGTTCTTC. Translated: CASSSTLGQGSYNEQFF.

This clone was seen a few times. The CDR3, as DNA: TGTGCCAGCAGCGTAACTAGTAACACCGGGGAGCTGTTTTTT. This gives the protein CASSVTSNTGELFF. The V and J genes are TRBV9 and TRBJ2-2; D may be TRBD2 (5 bases). The CDR3 length is 14 residues. V was trimmed by 1 base and J by 2 bases, leaving 6 bases between them. Germline loops: CDR1 SGDLS, CDR2 YYNGEE. Looking up the rest from reference TRBV9 and TRBJ2-2 gives the full variable domain: DSGVTQTPKHLITATGQRVTLRCSPRSGDLSVYWYQQSLDQGLQFLIQYYNGEERAKGNILERFSAQQFPDLHSELNLSSLELGDSALYFCASSVTSNTGELFFGEGSRLTVL.

The sample holds many counts of this clone. The J gene is TRBJ2-5, the V gene TRBV30; 9 bases fit TRBD2. Trimming removed 2 bases from V and 2 bases from J; junction bases left unmatched: 3. Germline V gives CDR1 GTSNPN, CDR2 SVGIG (reference sequence). This CDR3 contains 14 residues. CDR3 sequence (DNA): TGTGCCTGGAGTAAGACTAGCGGACAAGAGACCCAGTACTTC. Translated: CAWSKTSGQETQYF.

The rearrangement uses TRBV18 and TRBJ2-1; TRBD1 matches at 7 bases. Germline values: CDR1 KGHSH, CDR2 LQKENI. CDR3 length: 14 residues. The junction had 4 bases not matched to a gene; V was cut back by 4 bases and J by 4 bases. The CDR3 spells CASSLDRQYNEQFF. CDR3 sequence (DNA): TGTGCCAGCTCACTGGACAGGCAATACAATGAGCAGTTCTTC.

This clone turned up a few times. The chain couples TRBV6-5 to TRBJ1-2; D unclear. Trimming removed 4 bases at V and 7 bases at J, with 13 bases between. The CDR3 totals 13 residues. Germline V gene sequence: CDR1 MNHEY, CDR2 SVGAGI. The CDR3 coding sequence is TGTGCCAGCAGTTCGCGGGCGGCTATTGGCTACACCTTC. This sequence encodes CASSSRAAIGYTF.

This clone showed up just a few times. The chain uses TRBV23-1 and TRBJ2-3; D is perhaps TRBD2 (5 bases). TRBV23-1 is an open reading frame whose function is uncertain. The CDR3 runs 14 residues. Trimming cost V 5 bases and J 2 bases, with 11 bases left between them. CDR3 DNA sequence: TGCGCCAGCAGTTCTGGACTCAACACAGATACGCAGTATTTT. Protein sequence: CASSSGLNTDTQYF.